This T cell receptor (beta chain) was profiled in a study of CD8+CD57+ T cells in acquired aplastic anemia. Both TCR beta VDJ combination and CDR3 sequence profiling were carried out. Genomic DNA was the template for this profiling. TCRdb re-derived calls from the reads in MiXCR, one entry per CDR3 protein. The sample lists about 190,000 distinct CDR3 sequences, about 53% occurring once. This clonotype was recorded many times. The sequencing input was sorted CD4+, CD8+, or CD8+CD57+ T cells (not recorded which) from PBMCs. This sequence was found in a human donor in good health, serving as a control.

CDR3 amino acids: CASSFYLGDTEAFF. The CDR3 region has the DNA TGTGCCAGCAGTTTTTATCTGGGGGACACTGAAGCTTTCTTT. V gene TRBV12-3 or TRBV12-4 combines with J gene TRBJ1-1; tentative D call: TRBD1 (5 bases). The CDR3 spans 14 residues. Deletions cut 3 bases from V and 3 bases from J, with 11 bases between.